This T cell receptor beta chain was sequenced in a study of blood T cells in healthy people across ages. With a J-beta primer mix and a sample-barcoded 5' primer, a second PCR ran about 6 to 11 cycles. TCRdb passed the 5' RACE reads through MiXCR, listing each CDR3 protein once. Of 780,000 or so distinct CDR3 sequences in the sample, 56% were seen once. Staff drew ten milliliters of peripheral blood from each donor. Trimming removed 0 bases at V and 3 bases at J, with 9 bases between. Germline V gene lookup returns CDR1 MNHEY and CDR2 SVGEGT. CDR3 size: 15 residues. The chain is built from TRBV6-2 or TRBV6-3 and TRBJ2-4; weak D call: TRBD1 (5 bases). The TCR was taken from a man in his forties in good health. Sequencing was done on a sample of blood. Here the CDR3 DNA reads TGTGCCAGCAGTTACTCGACAGAAGGCAAAAACATTCAGTACTTC. Its protein product is CASSYSTEGKNIQYF.